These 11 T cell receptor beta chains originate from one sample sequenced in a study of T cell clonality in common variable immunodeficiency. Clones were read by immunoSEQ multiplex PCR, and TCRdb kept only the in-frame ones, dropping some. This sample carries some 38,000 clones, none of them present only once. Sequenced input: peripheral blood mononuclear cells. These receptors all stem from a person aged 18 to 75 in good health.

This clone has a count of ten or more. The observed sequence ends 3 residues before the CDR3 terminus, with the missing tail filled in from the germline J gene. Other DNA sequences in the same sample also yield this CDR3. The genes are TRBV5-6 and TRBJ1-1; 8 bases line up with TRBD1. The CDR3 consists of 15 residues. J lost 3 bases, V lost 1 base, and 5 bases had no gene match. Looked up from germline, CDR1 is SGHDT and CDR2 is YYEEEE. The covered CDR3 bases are TGTGCCAGCAGCTTGTTGGGACAGGCGGACACTGAA. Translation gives CASSLLGQADTE. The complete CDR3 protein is CASSLLGQADTEAFF. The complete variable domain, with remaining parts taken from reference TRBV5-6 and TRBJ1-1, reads DAGVTQSPTHLIKTRGQQVTLRCSPKSGHDTVSWYQQALGQGPQFIFQYYEEEERQRGNFPDRFSGHQFPNYSSELNVNALLLGDSALYLCASSLLGQADTEAFFGQGTRLTVV.

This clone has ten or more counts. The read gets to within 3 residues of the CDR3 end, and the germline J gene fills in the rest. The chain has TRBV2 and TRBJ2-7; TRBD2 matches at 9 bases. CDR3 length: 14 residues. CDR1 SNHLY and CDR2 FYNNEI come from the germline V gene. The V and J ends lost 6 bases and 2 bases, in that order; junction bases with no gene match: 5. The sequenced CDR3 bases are TGTGCCAGCAGGCTGACTAGCGGAGCCTACGAG. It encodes CASRLTSGAYE. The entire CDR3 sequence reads CASRLTSGAYEQYF.

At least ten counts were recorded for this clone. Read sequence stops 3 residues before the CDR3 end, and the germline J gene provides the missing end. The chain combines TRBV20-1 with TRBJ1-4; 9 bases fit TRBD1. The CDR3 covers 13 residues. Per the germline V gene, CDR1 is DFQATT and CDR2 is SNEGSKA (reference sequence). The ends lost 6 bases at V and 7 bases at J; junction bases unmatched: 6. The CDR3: CSAKRTGVEKLFF. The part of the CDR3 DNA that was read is TGCAGTGCCAAAAGGACAGGGGTTGAAAAA.

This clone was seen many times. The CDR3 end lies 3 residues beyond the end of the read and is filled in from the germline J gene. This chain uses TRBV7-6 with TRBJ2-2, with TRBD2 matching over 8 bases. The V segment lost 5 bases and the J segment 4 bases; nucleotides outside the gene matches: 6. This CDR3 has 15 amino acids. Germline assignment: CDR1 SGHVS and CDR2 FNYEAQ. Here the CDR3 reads CASSSGSGSTGELFF. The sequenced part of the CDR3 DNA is TGTGCCAGCAGCAGCGGGAGTGGGAGCACCGGGGAG. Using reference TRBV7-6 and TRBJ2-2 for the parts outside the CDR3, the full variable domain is GAGVSQSPRYKVTKRGQDVALRCDPISGHVSLYWYRQALGQGPEFLTYFNYEAQQDKSGLPNDRFSAERPEGSISTLTIQRTEQRDSAMYRCASSSGSGSTGELFFGEGSRLTVL.

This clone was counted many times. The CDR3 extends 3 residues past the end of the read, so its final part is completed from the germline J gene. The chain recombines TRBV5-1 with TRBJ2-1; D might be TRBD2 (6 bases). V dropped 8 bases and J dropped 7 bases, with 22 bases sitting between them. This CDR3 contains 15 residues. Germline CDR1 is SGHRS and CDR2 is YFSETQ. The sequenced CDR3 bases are TGCGCCAGTTACTTGGCGGGGCCTTTTGGGAATGAG. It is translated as CASYLAGPFGNE. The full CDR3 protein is CASYLAGPFGNEQFF. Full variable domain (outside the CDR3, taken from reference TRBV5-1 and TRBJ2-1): KAGVTQTPRYLIKTRGQQVTLSCSPISGHRSVSWYQQTPGQGLQFLFEYFSETQRNKGNFPGRFSGRQFSNSRSEMNVSTLELGDSALYLCASYLAGPFGNEQFFGPGTRLTVL.

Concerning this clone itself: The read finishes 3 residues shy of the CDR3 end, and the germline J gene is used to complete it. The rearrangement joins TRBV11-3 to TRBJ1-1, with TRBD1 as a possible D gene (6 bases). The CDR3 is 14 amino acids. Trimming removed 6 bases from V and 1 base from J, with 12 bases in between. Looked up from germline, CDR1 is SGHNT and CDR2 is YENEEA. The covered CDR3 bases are TGTGCCAGCAGGCCGGGACACCAGAACACTGAA. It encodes CASRPGHQNTE. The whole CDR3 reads CASRPGHQNTEAFF.

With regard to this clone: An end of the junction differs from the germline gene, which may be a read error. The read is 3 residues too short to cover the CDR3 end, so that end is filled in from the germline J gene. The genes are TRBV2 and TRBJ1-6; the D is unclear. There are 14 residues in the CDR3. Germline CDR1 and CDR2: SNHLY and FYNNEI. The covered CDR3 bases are TGTGCCAGCAGGGAAGATACGGTCAATTCACCC. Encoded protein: CASREDTVNSP. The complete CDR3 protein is CASREDTVNSPLHF.

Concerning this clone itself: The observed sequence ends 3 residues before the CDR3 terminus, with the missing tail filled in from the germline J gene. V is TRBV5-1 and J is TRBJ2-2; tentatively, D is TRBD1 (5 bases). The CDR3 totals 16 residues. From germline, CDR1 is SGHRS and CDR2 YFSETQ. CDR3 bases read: TGCGCCAGCAGCTCCCCAACCCACTCTGGGGCCAACGTG. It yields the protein CASSSPTHSGANV. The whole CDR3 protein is CASSSPTHSGANVLFF.

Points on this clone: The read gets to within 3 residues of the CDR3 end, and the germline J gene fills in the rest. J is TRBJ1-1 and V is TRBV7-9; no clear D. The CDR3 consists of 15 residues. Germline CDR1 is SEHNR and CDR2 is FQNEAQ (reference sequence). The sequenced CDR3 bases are TGTGCCAGCGCGGCGGGCAGCTCCTATAATTCACCC. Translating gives CASAAGSSYNSP. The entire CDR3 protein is CASAAGSSYNSPAFF.

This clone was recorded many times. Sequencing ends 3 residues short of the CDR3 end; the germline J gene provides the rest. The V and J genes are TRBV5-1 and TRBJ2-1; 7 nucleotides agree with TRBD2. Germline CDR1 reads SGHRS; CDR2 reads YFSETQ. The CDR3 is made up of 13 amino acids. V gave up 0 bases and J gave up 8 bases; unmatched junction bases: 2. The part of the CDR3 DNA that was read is TGCGCCAGCAGCTTGGTTGGGGGGGATGAG. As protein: CASSLVGGDE. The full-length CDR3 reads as CASSLVGGDEQFF.

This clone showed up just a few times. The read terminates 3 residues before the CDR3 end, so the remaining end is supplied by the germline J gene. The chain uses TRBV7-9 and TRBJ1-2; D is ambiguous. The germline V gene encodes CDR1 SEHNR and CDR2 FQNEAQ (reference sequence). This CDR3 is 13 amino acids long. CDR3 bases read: TGTGCCAGCAGCCCGGGGTCCTACAATGAC. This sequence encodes CASSPGSYND. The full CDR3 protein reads CASSPGSYNDYTF.